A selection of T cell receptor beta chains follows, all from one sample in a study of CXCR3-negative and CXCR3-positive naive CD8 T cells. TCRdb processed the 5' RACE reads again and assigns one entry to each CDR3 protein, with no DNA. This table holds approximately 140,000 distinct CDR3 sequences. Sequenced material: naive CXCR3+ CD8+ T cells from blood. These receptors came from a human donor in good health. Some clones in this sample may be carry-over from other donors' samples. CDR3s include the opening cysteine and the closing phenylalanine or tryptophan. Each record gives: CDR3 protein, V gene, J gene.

CDR3 protein: CASRGLAGINYEQYF; V gene: TRBV6-2/TRBV6-3; J gene: TRBJ2-7
CDR3 protein: CANRPGQGAPF; V gene: TRBV5-1; J gene: TRBJ1-1
CDR3 protein: CASSQSKELARFF; V gene: TRBV23-1; J gene: TRBJ2-1
CDR3 protein: CASSPQAGYEQYF; V gene: TRBV12-3/TRBV12-4; J gene: TRBJ2-7
CDR3 protein: CATSEGRDEQFF; V gene: TRBV24-1; J gene: TRBJ2-1
CDR3 protein: CSVVGVLPEAFF; V gene: TRBV29-1; J gene: TRBJ1-1
CDR3 protein: CASSPDREIEKLFF; V gene: TRBV5-1; J gene: TRBJ1-4
CDR3 protein: CASRESEREGHSNTGELFF; V gene: TRBV6-5; J gene: TRBJ2-2
CDR3 protein: CASSQDFYNSPLHF; V gene: TRBV6-5; J gene: TRBJ1-6
CDR3 protein: CASSRPSGTSRTGELFF; V gene: TRBV27; J gene: TRBJ2-2
CDR3 protein: CASRDRGPNTEAFF; V gene: TRBV11-3; J gene: TRBJ1-1
CDR3 protein: CASSTGTGGLTDTQYF; V gene: TRBV14; J gene: TRBJ2-3
CDR3 protein: CASSLRTGPGNEQFF; V gene: TRBV4-3; J gene: TRBJ2-1
CDR3 protein: CASSYSVGESLGEQYF; V gene: TRBV6-5; J gene: TRBJ2-7
CDR3 protein: CASSLDGSMQTQYF; V gene: TRBV11-2; J gene: TRBJ2-5
CDR3 protein: CASSDSAGGYDTEAFF; V gene: TRBV6-1; J gene: TRBJ1-1
CDR3 protein: CSVEGWTDTQYF; V gene: TRBV29-1; J gene: TRBJ2-3
CDR3 protein: CSASGRNLYNEQFF; V gene: TRBV20-1; J gene: TRBJ2-1
CDR3 protein: CASSLAVGQGARYGYTF; V gene: TRBV7-9; J gene: TRBJ1-2
CDR3 protein: CSATGTSGGYEQFF; V gene: TRBV20-1; J gene: TRBJ2-1
CDR3 protein: CASSLEFLAGGPTGELFF; V gene: TRBV5-1; J gene: TRBJ2-2
CDR3 protein: CASSYSGLQVGDTQYF; V gene: TRBV6-2/TRBV6-3; J gene: TRBJ2-3